Below are 12 T cell receptor beta chains sequenced from a single sample in a study of cytomegalovirus exposure and HLA in healthy donors (TCRdb year 2017). The library relied on the immunoSEQ multiplex PCR assay. A mixture of 60 forward primers for TCR Vbeta segments and 13 reverse primers for TCR Jbeta segments was used in the multiplex PCR. TCRdb took over this immuneACCESS table, retaining in-frame rearrangements with V and J assigned. Such tables are incomplete; in checked studies, under half of the missing clones stem from an unresolved V gene, and the remainder is unexplained. Counted in this sample were some 70,000 clones; under 80% of them appeared once. Jointly, the top ten make up around 15% of the sample. Sequencing was carried out using PBMCs. All receptors derive from a male donor in good health and CMV-seropositive.

This rearrangement joins TRBV18 to TRBJ2-7, with D possibly being TRBD1 (5 bases). V was clipped by 5 bases and J by 5 bases, with 10 bases between them. In germline, CDR1 is KGHSH, CDR2 LQKENI. The CDR3 has 12 residues. The CDR3 region has the DNA TGTGCCAGCTCAACAGGCTCGAACGAGCAGTACTTC. It encodes CASSTGSNEQYF. The variable domain in full, with the rest retrieved from reference TRBV18 and TRBJ2-7, is NAGVMQNPRHLVRRRGQEARLRCSPMKGHSHVYWYRQLPEEGLKFMVYLQKENIIDESGMPKERFSAEFPKEGPSILRIQQVVRGDSAAYFCASSTGSNEQYFGPGTRLTVT.

The chain carries TRBV6-4 and TRBJ1-2, with D possibly matching TRBD1 (5 bases). The CDR3 contains 15 residues. Germline V gene data show CDR1 as MRHNA and CDR2 as SNTAGT. Trimming removed 3 bases at V and 1 base at J, with 12 bases between. CDR3 residues: CASSDRGTHNYGYTF. DNA for the CDR3: TGTGCCAGCAGTGATCGGGGGACTCATAACTATGGCTACACCTTC.

The chain has TRBV9 and TRBJ2-3; 10 bases align to TRBD1. CDR1 is SGDLS, CDR2 YYNGEE, per germline. The CDR3 is made up of 15 amino acids. The V segment lost 4 bases and the J segment 4 bases; nucleotides outside the gene matches: 6. CDR3 residues: CASSRTGGGADTQYF. DNA for the CDR3: TGTGCCAGCAGCAGGACAGGGGGAGGCGCAGATACGCAGTATTTT.

This clone was observed a single time. The chain combines TRBV7-6 with TRBJ2-3; 8 nucleotides match TRBD1. V lost 1 base and J lost 3; bases outside the gene matches: 3. CDR3 size: 15 residues. CDR1 SGHVS and CDR2 FNYEAQ come from the germline V gene. CDR3 in DNA: TGTGCCAGCAGCTTAGGACAGGGGAAAACAGATACGCAGTATTTT. Amino acids: CASSLGQGKTDTQYF.

This clone was counted between two and nine times. This rearrangement joins TRBV5-4 to TRBJ1-2; 8 bases map to TRBD1. V was clipped by 4 bases and J by 2 bases; unmatched bases: 4. This CDR3 has 14 residues. Germline V gives CDR1 SGHNT, CDR2 YYREEE (reference sequence). The CDR3 nucleotides read TGTGCCAGCAGCCTAGGGACAGGCAACTATGGCTACACCTTC. Its protein is CASSLGTGNYGYTF.

The genes are TRBV10-1 and TRBJ1-5; the D is unclear. V was pared by 0 bases and J by 4 bases, with 4 bases between. The CDR3 is 13 residues long. Germline CDR1 WNHNN, CDR2 SYGVQD (reference sequence). CDR3 DNA: TGCGCCAGCAGTGAGTCGCGTAATCAGCCCCAGCATTTT. Its translation: CASSESRNQPQHF.

This clone was recorded only once. The CDR3 region is CASREQVGELFF. CDR3 nucleotides: TGTGCCAGCAGGGAACAGGTCGGGGAGCTGTTTTTT. The V and J genes are TRBV2 and TRBJ2-2, with D possibly being TRBD1 (5 bases). The CDR3 extends over 12 amino acids. Trimming took off 6 bases at V and 7 bases at J, with 9 bases between the two ends. Germline CDR1 and CDR2: SNHLY and FYNNEI.

CDR3 protein: CASNGQGYNEQYF. CDR3 DNA: TGTGCCAGCAATGGACAGGGGTACAACGAGCAGTACTTC. The chain combines TRBV6-6 with TRBJ2-7; 9 nucleotides align to TRBD1. CDR1 and CDR2 (germline): MNHNY, SVGAGI (reference sequence). V dropped 7 bases and J dropped 5; count of bases not matched to a gene: 6. The CDR3 spans 13 residues.

This clone was detected a few times. The rearrangement uses TRBV5-4 and TRBJ2-2; possibly TRBD1 for D (6 bases). CDR3 length: 14 amino acids. Trimming cost V 3 bases and J 4 bases, with 10 bases left between them. Germline CDR1 SGHNT, CDR2 YYREEE (reference sequence). CDR3 residues: CASSSGHPTGELFF. The CDR3 nucleotides read TGTGCCAGCAGCTCGGGACATCCCACCGGGGAGCTGTTTTTT.

The CDR3 nucleotides read TGTGCCAGCAATTCCGGACATTACGAGCAGTACTTC. Translation: CASNSGHYEQYF. This chain connects TRBV28 to TRBJ2-7; TRBD1 might be the D (5 bases). Germline lookup yields CDR1 MDHEN and CDR2 SYDVKM. The CDR3 is 12 residues long. V lost 7 bases and J 4 bases, leaving 11 bases between the germline ends.

The chain uses TRBV5-6 and TRBJ1-1, with 11 bases lining up with TRBD1. This CDR3 spans 17 amino acids. Germline V gene sequence: CDR1 SGHDT, CDR2 YYEEEE. J was trimmed by 4 bases and V by 0 bases; bases with no gene match: 8. The CDR3 loop is CASSLAGQGVTGTEAFF. CDR3 sequence (DNA): TGTGCCAGCAGCTTGGCGGGACAGGGGGTTACTGGCACTGAAGCTTTCTTT.

The V call is TRBV16, the J call TRBJ1-2; TRBD1 matches at 11 bases. The J segment lost 4 bases and the V segment lost 0 bases, leaving 13 bases of the junction unmatched. Germline V gene sequence: CDR1 KGHSY, CDR2 FQNENV. There are 19 residues in the CDR3. The chain's CDR3 is CASSQSSGTGGIGGYGYTF. The CDR3 nucleotides read TGTGCCAGCAGCCAATCATCCGGGACAGGGGGAATAGGAGGCTATGGCTACACCTTC.